This T cell receptor beta chain is from a study of synovial regulatory T cells in juvenile arthritis. General study points: Compared with other blood Treg cells, inflammation-associated Treg cells had reduced TCR diversity.

By frequency, this clone is medium-sized. Its antigen is currently unknown. Per the germline V gene, CDR1 is KGHSH and CDR2 is LQKENI. CDR3 size: 15 residues. DNA is not recorded here. The method was immunoSEQ multiplex PCR; TCRdb's version includes in-frame clones alone and lacks a portion of them. In total, the table holds fewer than 1,500 clones. The sequenced material came from Treg cells from blood. Described subset: HLA-DR+ inflammation-associated blood Treg cells. The TCR originated in a donor aged 2-35 years with juvenile idiopathic arthritis. The chain uses TRBV18 and TRBJ2-7; absent DNA, TCRdb's TRBD1 call cannot be checked. CDR3 sequence reads: CASSTGQDPTYEQYF.